Sequencing of this TCR beta chain was carried out in a study of blood T cell repertoires in COVID-19. In the authors' methods: Scientists estimated how many nucleated cells there were by amplifying reference gene primers. Sequenced by immunoSEQ multiplex PCR; TCRdb stores in-frame clones only, minus some. The V and J calls and the clone size are those of that table, but D and trimming were determined from the DNA. Altogether about 240,000 clones are present, about 83% being singletons, with the ten largest covering around 2%. J lost 6 bases, V lost 5 bases, and 8 bases had no gene match. Germline-derived CDR1 and CDR2 are SNHLY and FYNNEI. The CDR3 is 15 residues long.

The TCR originated in a young man who had recovered from COVID-19. Input material: peripheral blood. This chain joins TRBV2 and TRBJ2-3, with 10 nucleotides matching TRBD2. The CDR3: CASSPLAGERDTQYF. Here the CDR3 DNA reads TGTGCCAGCAGTCCCCTAGCGGGGGAACGCGATACGCAGTATTTT.